This TCR beta chain was recorded in a study of patients and donors after allogeneic stem cell transplantation (dated by TCRdb to the early 2020s). Worth noting for this clonotype: The specificity of this receptor is unknown. Per-base qualities were not stored, and no clone one base away is much larger.

Library creation used RT-PCR. Data came from a NextSeq 550. Clones were called with MiXCR by TCRdb after fastp trimmed the public reads at Q25, and only in-frame beta chains were retained. Rows with one shared CDR3 protein collapse into an entry with the most common genes and DNA. Counted in this sample were about 100,000 distinct CDR3 sequences; 35% of them appeared once. Approximately 30% of the sample comes from the top ten. At the junction V is shortened by 6 bases and J by 0 bases, with 15 bases in between. Spanning cysteine to phenylalanine, the CDR3 consists of 16 amino acids. The only DNA kept is the CDR3, 48 bases in frame from the first base.

Sequencing used blood, either unsorted or a sorted T cell fraction (not recorded which). Recombination connected TRBV12-3 or TRBV12-4 to TRBJ2-1, with TRBD2 perhaps the D gene, on 6 matching bases. This clonotype originated in a human donor who was either an allogeneic HSCT recipient or a stem cell or donor lymphocyte infusion donor (not recorded which). It is not recorded whose cells these are; they may come from a transplant donor. The CDR3 region reads CASRRSGYSSYNEQFF. The nucleotide sequence reads TGTGCCAGCAGACGAAGCGGGTACTCCTCCTACAATGAGCAGTTCTTC.